The 21 T cell receptor beta chains below come from one sample, sequenced in a study of blood T cells in healthy people across ages (dated by TCRdb to the mid-2010s). Receptors were amplified or captured by 5' RACE. The reads were generated on an Illumina HiSeq 2500. The second PCR ran for roughly 6 to 11 cycles and used a J-beta primer mix along with a sample-barcoded 5' primer. The public reads were reprocessed in TCRdb via fastp at Q25 and MiXCR, keeping in-frame beta chains. One record per CDR3 amino acid sequence lists the most common genes and DNA. This sample gives approximately 1.5 million distinct CDR3 sequences in total; less than 45% of them show up just once. Around 4% of the sample comes from the top ten. The specimen was blood. The receptors originated from a woman aged 18-29 years in good health.

This clonotype was recorded many times. This chain joins TRBV20-1 and TRBJ2-3; no clear D. Trimming removed 0 bases from V and 0 bases from J, with 10 bases in between. Germline V gene sequence: CDR1 DFQATT, CDR2 SNEGSKA (reference sequence). The CDR3 length is 15 residues. The CDR3 coding sequence is TGCAGTGCTAGAGATAGTTCCAGGAGCACAGATACGCAGTATTTT. The encoded protein is CSARDSSRSTDTQYF.

This sequence joins TRBV20-1 and TRBJ2-7; D assignment may be TRBD1 or TRBD2 (5 bases each). Germline CDR1 reads DFQATT; CDR2 reads SNEGSKA (reference sequence). The CDR3 covers 12 residues. V was trimmed by 7 bases and J by 3 bases, leaving 13 bases between them. This CDR3 reads CSGLEGNYEQYF. In nucleotides, the CDR3 is TGCAGTGGGCTAGAGGGGAACTACGAGCAGTACTTC.

The V call is TRBV5-6, the J call TRBJ2-1; D is unresolved. Per the germline V gene, CDR1 is SGHDT and CDR2 is YYEEEE. Trimming removed 4 bases from V and 10 bases from J, with 15 bases in between. This CDR3 is built from 13 residues. DNA of the CDR3: TGTGCCAGCAGCGATCGAGTGCCCTGGGAGCAGTTCTTC. Translated, it gives CASSDRVPWEQFF.

The CDR3 protein is CASSWGGLDEQYF. CDR3 DNA sequence: TGTGCCAGCAGTTGGGGCGGACTAGACGAGCAGTACTTC. The chain combines TRBV28 with TRBJ2-7, with 7 bases identical to TRBD2. Germline CDR1 reads MDHEN; CDR2 reads SYDVKM. The CDR3 covers 13 residues. V was pared by 4 bases and J by 5 bases, with 5 bases of the junction left unmatched.

The V call is TRBV4-1, the J call TRBJ1-2, with 7 bases fitting TRBD1. The CDR3 is made up of 17 amino acids. Looked up from germline, CDR1 is MGHRA and CDR2 is YSYEKL. With V trimmed by 6 bases and J by 3 bases, 16 bases remained unmatched. The CDR3 coding sequence is TGCGCCAGCAGGCGACAGGGCCACACCCCGGCCGACTATGGCTACACCTTC. Amino acids: CASRRQGHTPADYGYTF.

This clonotype appeared a single time. The chain has TRBV4-1 and TRBJ2-1, with 9 nucleotides matching TRBD2. Trimming took 5 bases from V and 2 from J; bases not matched to a gene: 7. The CDR3 is 16 residues long. Germline loops: CDR1 MGHRA, CDR2 YSYEKL. The chain's CDR3 is CASSGNSGGAYNEQFF. The CDR3 DNA reads TGCGCCAGCAGCGGGAATAGCGGGGGTGCCTACAATGAGCAGTTCTTC.

The sample holds a few counts of this clonotype. This chain links TRBV4-1 with TRBJ2-7; D call uncertain. CDR1 MGHRA and CDR2 YSYEKL come from the germline V gene. The CDR3 loop spans 13 amino acids. Trimming pared 1 base from V and 4 bases from J, leaving 8 bases between. The CDR3 DNA reads TGCGCCAGCAGCCAAGGAGACGGATACGAGCAGTACTTC. This encodes CASSQGDGYEQYF.

This clonotype was detected once. A much larger clone lies one base from this, so it may be a read error. The J gene is TRBJ1-2, the V gene TRBV4-1, with a possible D match to TRBD1 (5 bases). The length of the CDR3 is 14 residues. Germline loops: CDR1 MGHRA, CDR2 YSYEKL. The CDR3 loop is CAGSQLLRGGGYTF. DNA for the CDR3: TGCGCCGGCAGCCAGCTTTTGAGGGGAGGTGGCTACACCTTC.

There are a few counts of this clonotype. The chain uses TRBV6-5 and TRBJ1-4, with D uncertain. Trimming shortened V by 2 bases and J by 4 bases, and 11 bases separated the two germline ends. The germline CDR1 and CDR2 sequences are MNHEY and SVGAGI. CDR3 length: 15 amino acids. In DNA form, the CDR3 reads TGTGCCAGCAGTTACACCGGACGGCATAATGAAAAACTGTTTTTT. Protein sequence: CASSYTGRHNEKLFF.

This clonotype was detected a few times. This rearrangement joins TRBV7-2 to TRBJ1-2, with TRBD1 as a possible D gene (5 bases). The CDR3 sequence is 14 residues long. Trimming cost V 5 bases and J 4 bases, with 14 bases left between them. The germline V gene encodes CDR1 SGHTA and CDR2 FQGNSA. This CDR3 reads CASSGAVGGYGYTF. The CDR3 nucleotides read TGTGCCAGCAGCGGGGCGGTTGGGGGCTATGGCTACACCTTC.

This clonotype was seen a handful of times. The chain combines TRBV7-9 with TRBJ2-1; no definite D call. Trimming removed 0 bases from V and 5 bases from J, with 8 bases in between. This CDR3 has 14 amino acids. CDR1 is SEHNR, CDR2 FQNEAQ, per germline (reference sequence). CDR3 nucleotide sequence: TGTGCCAGCAGCTTAGCGAACGCGGACAATGAGCAGTTCTTC. Translation gives CASSLANADNEQFF.

V gene TRBV5-5 combines with J gene TRBJ2-1, with 9 bases aligning to TRBD2. V lost 4 bases to trimming and J lost 0 bases; unmatched junction nucleotides: 8. There are 17 residues in the CDR3. Germline CDR1 SGHKS, CDR2 YYEKEE (reference sequence). For the CDR3, the DNA is TGTGCCAGCAGCCTAGCGGGGTATTTTAGCTCCTACAATGAGCAGTTCTTC. Amino acids: CASSLAGYFSSYNEQFF.

There are a few counts of this clonotype. As DNA, the CDR3 is TGTGCCAGCAGCCAACAGAGCGGGACATCCTACGAGCAGTACTTC. Translation: CASSQQSGTSYEQYF. This chain uses TRBV7-9 with TRBJ2-7; a weak D match, TRBD2 (7 bases). V was clipped by 5 bases and J by 1 base, with 15 bases between them. The CDR3 runs to 15 residues. Germline V CDR1 and CDR2: SEHNR, FQNEAQ (reference sequence).

This clonotype was seen more than once but under ten times. V is TRBV5-6 and J is TRBJ2-5; 10 bases align to TRBD2. The CDR3 consists of 15 residues. Germline assignment: CDR1 SGHDT and CDR2 YYEEEE. With V trimmed by 4 bases and J by 5 bases, 8 bases remained unmatched. CDR3 amino acids: CASSTLAGGRETQYF. The CDR3 DNA reads as TGTGCCAGCAGCACCTTAGCGGGGGGCAGGGAGACCCAGTACTTC.

V is TRBV20-1 and J is TRBJ2-7, with D perhaps TRBD1 (6 bases). The tail of the sequence fits TRBJ2-5 better, so the J call may be wrong. Germline loops: CDR1 DFQATT, CDR2 SNEGSKA (reference sequence). CDR3 length: 15 residues. In nucleotides, the CDR3 is TGCAGTGCTAGCAGGCAGGGACACCTGGAGGAGACCCAGTACTTC. Encoded protein: CSASRQGHLEETQYF.

The count of this clonotype is one. The chain combines TRBV10-3 with TRBJ1-6; possibly TRBD1 for D (6 bases). Germline V CDR1 and CDR2: ENHRY, SYGVKD. This CDR3 region has 15 residues. The V and J ends lost 6 bases and 0 bases respectively, with 9 bases between them. The CDR3: CAIRDRSSYNSPLHF. The CDR3 DNA sequence: TGTGCCATCAGGGACAGAAGCTCCTATAATTCACCCCTCCACTTT.

The chain is built from TRBV7-9 and TRBJ2-3; 9 nucleotides line up with TRBD2. V was pared by 2 bases and J by 4 bases, with 10 bases of the junction left unmatched. This CDR3 is built from 17 residues. In germline, CDR1 is SEHNR, CDR2 FQNEAQ (reference sequence). CDR3 nucleotide sequence: TGTGCCAGCAGCTTATTTGCGGGGGGGCCGAGGGCAGATACGCAGTATTTT. It encodes CASSLFAGGPRADTQYF.

This clonotype was observed a few times. The rearrangement uses TRBV20-1 and TRBJ1-1; D unresolved. The V end lost 6 bases, the J end lost 5 bases, and 10 bases lay between the germline ends. Looked up from germline, CDR1 is DFQATT and CDR2 is SNEGSKA (reference sequence). This CDR3 is 11 amino acids long. In DNA, the CDR3 is TGCAGTGCCCGGACGGAAACTGAAGCTTTCTTT. This codes for CSARTETEAFF.

This clonotype was detected once. The rearrangement joins TRBV7-9 to TRBJ2-4, with 10 bases matching TRBD2. The CDR3 extends over 15 amino acids. The germline CDR1 and CDR2 sequences are SEHNR and FQNEAQ (reference sequence). With V trimmed by 6 bases and J by 15 bases, 17 bases remained unmatched. As DNA, the CDR3 is TGTGCCAGCAGTTTAAGCGGGAGGGCCATTTACGAGCGGTACTTC. Amino acids: CASSLSGRAIYERYF.

The chain has TRBV5-1 and TRBJ2-1, with a tentative D call TRBD1 (5 bases). Trimming removed 7 bases from V and 6 bases from J, with 8 bases in between. The CDR3 sequence is 11 residues long. CDR1 is SGHRS and CDR2 is YFSETQ in the germline V gene. The CDR3 loop reads CASDSPNEQFF. The CDR3 bases are TGCGCCAGCGACAGTCCCAATGAGCAGTTCTTC. The variable domain in full, with the rest retrieved from reference TRBV5-1 and TRBJ2-1, is KAGVTQTPRYLIKTRGQQVTLSCSPISGHRSVSWYQQTPGQGLQFLFEYFSETQRNKGNFPGRFSGRQFSNSRSEMNVSTLELGDSALYLCASDSPNEQFFGPGTRLTVL.

The chain combines TRBV6-5 with TRBJ2-1; possibly TRBD1 or TRBD2 for D (6 bases each). This CDR3 region has 15 residues. Germline assignment: CDR1 MNHEY and CDR2 SVGAGI. V was cut by 6 bases and J by 1 base, with 13 bases left in between. CDR3 in amino acids: CASRSGAQSYNEQFF. CDR3 bases: TGTGCCAGCAGATCGGGGGCCCAATCCTACAATGAGCAGTTCTTC.